This TCR beta chain stems from a study of Ad26.COV2.S vaccination and SARS-CoV-2 variants. Only in-frame clones appear in the TCRdb table, and some are missing; sequencing was by immunoSEQ multiplex PCR. The sample includes about 330,000 clones, about 90% of them seen just once. The germline V and J ends were trimmed by 4 bases and 0 bases, with 15 bases remaining between them. The length of the CDR3 is 16 residues. The V gene's germline CDR1 is MNHEY and CDR2 SVGAGI. Treatment reported: around 19 received Ad26.COV2.S at low or high dose, single or two shots; 5 received placebo; per-sample allocation not given. Day 63 following the first vaccine or placebo injection was when the samples were taken. A Boston adult aged 18-55 years was the donor.

J is TRBJ1-2 and V is TRBV6-5, with D tentatively TRBD1 (5 bases). This sequence originates from a person aged 18-60 years who received the Ad26.COV2.S COVID-19 vaccine or a placebo. The material was peripheral blood, obtained in a trial of Ad26.COV2.S vaccine versus placebo. CDR3 bases: TGTGCCAGCAGTTCCTTTAGACAGTCAGCTAACTATGGCTACACCTTC. Encoded protein: CASSSFRQSANYGYTF.